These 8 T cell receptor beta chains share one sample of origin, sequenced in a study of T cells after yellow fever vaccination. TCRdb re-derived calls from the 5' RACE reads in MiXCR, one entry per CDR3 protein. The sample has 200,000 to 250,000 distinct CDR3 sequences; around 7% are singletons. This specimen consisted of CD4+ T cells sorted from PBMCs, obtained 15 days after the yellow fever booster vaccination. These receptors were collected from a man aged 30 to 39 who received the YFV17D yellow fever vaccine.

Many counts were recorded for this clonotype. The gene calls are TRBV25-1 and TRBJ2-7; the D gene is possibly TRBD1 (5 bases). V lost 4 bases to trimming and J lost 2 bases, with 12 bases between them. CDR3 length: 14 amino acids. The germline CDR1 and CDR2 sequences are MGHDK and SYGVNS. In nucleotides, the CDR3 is TGTGCCAGCAGTGCTGCAGGGATCACCTACGAGCAGTACTTC. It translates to CASSAAGITYEQYF.

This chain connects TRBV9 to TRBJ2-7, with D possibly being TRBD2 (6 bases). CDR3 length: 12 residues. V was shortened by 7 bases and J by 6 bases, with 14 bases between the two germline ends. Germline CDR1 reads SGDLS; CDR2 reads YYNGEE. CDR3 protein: CASGSGESEQYF. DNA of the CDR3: TGTGCCAGCGGTTCGGGAGAGAGCGAGCAGTACTTC. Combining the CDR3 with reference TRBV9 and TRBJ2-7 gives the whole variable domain DSGVTQTPKHLITATGQRVTLRCSPRSGDLSVYWYQQSLDQGLQFLIQYYNGEERAKGNILERFSAQQFPDLHSELNLSSLELGDSALYFCASGSGESEQYFGPGTRLTVT.

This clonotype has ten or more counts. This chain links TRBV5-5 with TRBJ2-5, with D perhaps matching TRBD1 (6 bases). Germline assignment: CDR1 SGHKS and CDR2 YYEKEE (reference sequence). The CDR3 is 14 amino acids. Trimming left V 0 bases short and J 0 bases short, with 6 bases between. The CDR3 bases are TGTGCCAGCAGCTTGGGGACAGACCAAGAGACCCAGTACTTC. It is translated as CASSLGTDQETQYF.

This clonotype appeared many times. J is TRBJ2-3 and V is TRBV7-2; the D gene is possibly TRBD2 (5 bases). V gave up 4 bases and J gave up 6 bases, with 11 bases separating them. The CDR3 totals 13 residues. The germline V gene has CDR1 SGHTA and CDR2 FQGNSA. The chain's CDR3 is CASSSGYGDTQYF. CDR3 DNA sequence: TGTGCCAGCAGCTCGGGGTATGGGGATACGCAGTATTTT.

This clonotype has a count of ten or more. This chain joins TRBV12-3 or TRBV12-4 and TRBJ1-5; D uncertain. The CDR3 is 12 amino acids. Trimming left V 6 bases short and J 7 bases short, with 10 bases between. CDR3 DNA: TGTGCCAGCAGGCAATATGCACAGCCCCAGCATTTT. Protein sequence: CASRQYAQPQHF.

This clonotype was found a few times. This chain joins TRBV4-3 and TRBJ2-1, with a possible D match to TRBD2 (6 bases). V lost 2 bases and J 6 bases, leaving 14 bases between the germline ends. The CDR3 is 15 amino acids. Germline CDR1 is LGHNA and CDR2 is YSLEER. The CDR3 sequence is CASSQWTRGINEQFF. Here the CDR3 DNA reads TGCGCCAGCAGCCAATGGACACGGGGGATCAATGAGCAGTTCTTC.

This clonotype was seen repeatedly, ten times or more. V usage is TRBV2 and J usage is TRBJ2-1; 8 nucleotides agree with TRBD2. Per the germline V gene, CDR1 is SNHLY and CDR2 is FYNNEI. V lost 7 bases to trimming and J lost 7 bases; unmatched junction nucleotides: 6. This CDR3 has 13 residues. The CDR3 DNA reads TGTGCCAGCACCCGGGGGGGATGGAATGAGCAGTTCTTC. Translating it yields CASTRGGWNEQFF.

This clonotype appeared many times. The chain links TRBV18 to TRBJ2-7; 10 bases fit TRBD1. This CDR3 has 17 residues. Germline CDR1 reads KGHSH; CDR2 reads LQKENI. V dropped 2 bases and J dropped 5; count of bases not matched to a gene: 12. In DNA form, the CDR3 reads TGTGCCAGCTCACCATTGGATCCGGGACAGGGGTGGGACGAGCAGTACTTC. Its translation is CASSPLDPGQGWDEQYF.